The present entry profiles one T cell receptor beta chain with its context. These data come from a study of shared clonotypes between healthy human individuals. As for the study in general: The study drew on two women and three men aged 18 to 49 as donors. A donor's plate count was three for CD4 naive and three for CD4 memory; CD8 naive had two and CD8 memory one.

The CDR3 runs to 14 residues. V was trimmed by 4 bases and J by 7 bases, leaving 17 bases between them. Germline V gives CDR1 SGHDT, CDR2 YYEEEE. Several immunoSEQ 96-well plates shared each subset's DNA, each plate a replicate. TCRdb's table, derived via immunoSEQ multiplex PCR, lists solely in-frame clones and lacks some. The data show around 2.1 million clones, 90% to 95% seen once. CD8 cells classed as naive were CD45RO-negative and positively selected for CCR7, excluding terminally differentiated effector memory CD45RA+ cells. Donors were Caucasian adults residing in Nashville, Tennessee, USA. V and J are TRBV5-6 and TRBJ1-2; tentatively, D is TRBD1 (5 bases). Sample: naive CD8+ T cells from PBMCs. This receptor was identified in a man younger than 35 in good health. Some clones in this sample may be carry-over from other donors' samples. Here the CDR3 reads CASSLRGSALGYTF. The CDR3 coding sequence is TGTGCCAGCAGCCTCCGGGGGTCAGCCCTTGGCTACACCTTC.